The clone carrying this T cell receptor beta chain has just a few counts. The antigen remains unidentified. Any gene name here is a mouse gene name. The read terminates 4 residues before the CDR3 end, so the remaining end is supplied by the germline J gene. Trimming at V came to 8 bases and at J to 3 bases, leaving 4 bases not matched to a gene. This CDR3 comprises 12 residues. The germline CDR1 and CDR2 sequences are SGHSN and HYEKVE. These data come from a study of CD8+ T cells in alopecia areata. Background on the study: Transfer of skin from approximately 6-12-month-old C3H/HeJ graft donors with spontaneous alopecia was made to approximately 7-11-week-old female C3H/HeJ mice.

Cell sorting was performed on pooled cutaneous lymph node cells with CD4, CD8alpha, NKG2D, NKG2ACE and other markers. Study-level points and caveats: Clarity of TCR sharing across patients fell short of that in mice, possibly HLA-related. Normal skin's resident alphabeta T cells are also sequenced in scalp samples. Higher clonality than in normal scalp was seen in lesional scalp, especially alopecia totalis/universalis.

It was cDNA, reverse transcribed from extracted RNA, that served as the sequencing template. Method: immunoSEQ multiplex PCR; TCRdb's copy keeps in-frame clones and lacks some. Recorded here are roughly 260,000 clones, none singletons. The sequence derives from a C3H/HeJ mouse with alopecia areata. The strain's MHC: H2-k. J is TRBJ2-7 and V is TRBV12-1; 9 nucleotides line up with TRBD2. Sequences were obtained from CD4+ T cells sorted from a lymph node. The CDR3: CATKLGGYEQYF. The CDR3 DNA, read in part, is TGTGCCACCAAACTGGGGGGCTAT. Looking up the rest from reference TRBV12-1 and TRBJ2-7 gives the full variable domain: DSGVVQSPRHIIKEKGGRSVLTCIPISGHSNVVWYQQTLGKELKFLIQHYEKVERDKGFLPSRFSVQQFDDYHSEMNMSALELEDSAMYFCATKLGGYEQYFGPGTRLTVL.